The 5 T cell receptor beta chains in this list originate from one sample, sequenced in a study of T-cell reconstitution after alpha-beta-depleted transplantation in children. The TCRbeta library was prepared with unique molecular identifiers. MiXCR, applied by TCRdb to the PCR reads, yields one record per CDR3 protein. The sample consists of a few hundred thousand distinct CDR3 sequences, more than 20% of them appearing once. Sequenced material: PBMCs, taken before TCRalphabeta/CD19-depleted stem cell transplant. The receptors were sampled from a boy under three years old with Wiskott-Aldrich syndrome, due to receive a stem cell transplant.

The chain joins TRBV24-1 to TRBJ2-1; D remains ambiguous. The CDR3 has 11 amino acids. Germline V gene lookup returns CDR1 KGHDR and CDR2 SFDVKD. V was clipped by 7 bases and J by 9 bases, with 9 bases between them. CDR3 sequence (DNA): TGTGCCACCAGCCGGAGAAGTGAGCAGTTCTTC. Translation gives CATSRRSEQFF.

This clonotype was seen more than once but under ten times. The V and J genes are TRBV6-1 and TRBJ2-7; the D gene could be TRBD1 or TRBD2 (5 bases each). V lost 5 bases, J lost 3 bases, and 14 bases lay in between. The CDR3 is 14 amino acids. Germline V CDR1 and CDR2: MNHNS, SASEGT. The CDR3 reads CASSRETALYEQYF. The CDR3, as DNA: TGTGCCAGCAGTAGGGAGACAGCCCTCTACGAGCAGTACTTC.

This clonotype was observed a handful of times. The chain combines TRBV5-5 with TRBJ2-7; a weak D match, TRBD2 (5 bases). The CDR3 covers 13 residues. CDR1 SGHKS and CDR2 YYEKEE come from the germline V gene (reference sequence). Trimming stripped 3 bases from V and 4 bases from J, with 11 bases between. The CDR3 spells CASSWTGKYEQYF. The CDR3 DNA sequence: TGTGCCAGCAGCTGGACGGGGAAATACGAGCAGTACTTC. Using reference TRBV5-5 and TRBJ2-7 for the parts outside the CDR3, the full variable domain is DAGVTQSPTHLIKTRGQQVTLRCSPISGHKSVSWYQQVLGQGPQFIFQYYEKEERGRGNFPDRFSARQFPNYSSELNVNALLLGDSALYLCASSWTGKYEQYFGPGTRLTVT.

This clonotype showed up just a few times. The chain joins TRBV11-2 to TRBJ1-3; D ambiguous. Trimming removed 1 base at V and 0 bases at J, with 7 bases between. Germline values: CDR1 SGHAT, CDR2 FQNNGV. The CDR3 loop spans 15 amino acids. CDR3 in DNA: TGTGCCAGCAGCTTAGGGGTTAGCTCTGGAAACACCATATATTTT. Protein: CASSLGVSSGNTIYF.

The V and J genes are TRBV7-2 and TRBJ2-7; D is perhaps TRBD2 (6 bases). Trimming removed 0 bases from V and 3 bases from J, with 12 bases in between. The CDR3 loop spans 15 amino acids. CDR1 and CDR2 (germline): SGHTA, FQGNSA. The CDR3 coding sequence is TGTGCCAGCAGCTTAGCGGGAGGATGGGACTACGAGCAGTACTTC. Protein: CASSLAGGWDYEQYF.